The 23 T cell receptor beta chains presented below share a single source sample, sequenced in a study of blood T cell repertoires in COVID-19. Method: immunoSEQ multiplex PCR; TCRdb's copy keeps in-frame clones and lacks some. The sample yields 52,000 or so clones, 90% seen once. Source material: peripheral blood. These receptors were taken from a woman older than 75 with acute or convalescent COVID-19.

The chain links TRBV7-9 to TRBJ1-4, with D tentatively TRBD1 (5 bases). V shed 5 bases and J shed 7 bases, with 14 bases lying between them. The CDR3 contains 14 residues. CDR1 is SEHNR, CDR2 FQNEAQ, per germline (reference sequence). CDR3 coding DNA: TGTGCCAGCAGCCGGGAGGGGAGAACTGAAAAACTGTTTTTT. This sequence encodes CASSREGRTEKLFF. Drawing the rest from reference TRBV7-9 and TRBJ1-4, the complete variable domain is DTGVSQNPRHKITKRGQNVTFRCDPISEHNRLYWYRQTLGQGPEFLTYFQNEAQLEKSRLLSDRFSAERPKGSFSTLEIQRTEQGDSAMYLCASSREGRTEKLFFGSGTQLSVL.

V usage is TRBV3-1 (or the pseudogene TRBV3-2) and J usage is TRBJ2-7, with 7 bases identical to TRBD1. This CDR3 comprises 13 residues. Per germline, CDR1 LGHDT and CDR2 YNNKEL (reference sequence). V was pared by 7 bases and J by 6 bases, with 9 bases of the junction left unmatched. The CDR3: CASKGAWGSEQYF. The CDR3 coding sequence is TGTGCCAGCAAGGGGGCTTGGGGGTCCGAGCAGTACTTC.

This clone was recorded once. The chain joins TRBV7-3 to TRBJ2-3; maybe TRBD1 (6 bases). CDR3 length: 16 residues. Trimming stripped 3 bases from V and 4 bases from J, with 17 bases between. Germline V CDR1 and CDR2: SGHTA, FQGTGA. The CDR3 region has the DNA TGTGCCAGCAGCTTCGGACAGACCGTTAGGGCAGATACGCAGTATTTT. It yields the protein CASSFGQTVRADTQYF.

This chain connects TRBV7-2 to TRBJ1-2; 7 bases are a match to TRBD1. Trimming cost V 4 bases and J 2 bases; bases outside gene matches: 1. Germline V CDR1 and CDR2: SGHTA, FQGNSA. This CDR3 is built from 13 residues. In DNA form, the CDR3 reads TGTGCCAGCAGCTCGACAGGGAACTATGGCTACACCTTC. This codes for CASSSTGNYGYTF. The whole variable domain, filled in from reference TRBV7-2 and TRBJ1-2, reads GAGVSQSPSNKVTEKGKDVELRCDPISGHTALYWYRQSLGQGLEFLIYFQGNSAPDKSGLPSDRFSAERTGGSVSTLTIQRTQQEDSAVYLCASSSTGNYGYTFGSGTRLTVV.

J is TRBJ1-2 and V is TRBV29-1; possibly TRBD1 for D (5 bases). CDR3 length equals 14 residues. The germline CDR1 and CDR2 sequences are SQVTM and ANQGSEA. Trimming stripped 3 bases from V and 3 bases from J, with 14 bases between. CDR3 in DNA: TGCAGCGTTGATGACGGGGGGAAGTACTATGGCTACACCTTC. Translating gives CSVDDGGKYYGYTF.

The chain joins TRBV5-4 to TRBJ2-1, with TRBD2 identical over 14 bases. This CDR3 has 15 amino acids. Germline V gives CDR1 SGHNT, CDR2 YYREEE (reference sequence). The J segment lost 10 bases and the V segment lost 5 bases, leaving 8 bases of the junction unmatched. The CDR3, as DNA: TGTGCCAGCAGTCGATGGACTAGCGGGAGGCGCGAGCAGTTCTTC. Residues: CASSRWTSGRREQFF. Using reference TRBV5-4 and TRBJ2-1 for the parts outside the CDR3, the full variable domain is ETGVTQSPTHLIKTRGQQVTLRCSSQSGHNTVSWYQQALGQGPQFIFQYYREEENGRGNFPPRFSGLQFPNYSSELNVNALELDDSALYLCASSRWTSGRREQFFGPGTRLTVL.

The chain is built from TRBV7-2 and TRBJ2-7, with a possible D match to TRBD1 (5 bases). Germline V gene data show CDR1 as SGHTA and CDR2 as FQGNSA. Trimming pared 1 base from V and 6 bases from J, leaving 10 bases between. The CDR3 runs 13 residues. The CDR3 here is CASSLVRASEQYF. In nucleotides, the CDR3 is TGTGCCAGCAGCTTAGTCAGGGCTTCCGAGCAGTACTTC.

This chain joins TRBV7-9 and TRBJ2-2; 9 bases agree with TRBD1. Germline V gene data show CDR1 as SEHNR and CDR2 as FQNEAQ (reference sequence). This CDR3 has 15 amino acids. Trimming took 6 bases from V and 4 from J; bases not matched to a gene: 6. DNA for the CDR3: TGTGCCAGCAGAATACAGGGGGCGGGCACCGGGGAGCTGTTTTTT. This sequence encodes CASRIQGAGTGELFF.

The chain uses TRBV7-2 and TRBJ2-1, with a weak D call TRBD1 (6 bases). Per the germline V gene, CDR1 is SGHTA and CDR2 is FQGNSA. V gave up 0 bases and J gave up 10 bases, with 13 bases separating them. The CDR3 has 14 amino acids. Here the CDR3 reads CASSLAQQGAEQFF. CDR3 bases: TGTGCCAGCAGCTTAGCACAACAGGGCGCCGAGCAGTTCTTC.

This clone is labeled medium-sized. The CDR3 DNA sequence: TGCAGCGTTGAAGATTTACCCAACACACTAGCGGTCCATAGCACAGATACGCAGTATTTT. Amino acid sequence: CSVEDLPNTLAVHSTDTQYF. The rearrangement uses TRBV29-1 and TRBJ2-3, with TRBD2 identical over 8 bases. The germline gives CDR1 SQVTM, CDR2 ANQGSEA. V trimming: 0 bases; J trimming: 0 bases; junction bases outside the gene matches: 17. CDR3 length equals 20 residues.

This clone was seen just once. CDR3 coding DNA: TGTGCCAGCAGCTTACAACAGACTAATGAAAAACTGTTTTTT. Its translation: CASSLQQTNEKLFF. This chain connects TRBV7-9 to TRBJ1-4; D is unresolved. Deletions cut 2 bases from V and 2 bases from J, with 6 bases between. The germline gives CDR1 SEHNR, CDR2 FQNEAQ (reference sequence). CDR3 size: 14 residues. Variable domain in full (rest from reference TRBV7-9 and TRBJ1-4): DTGVSQNPRHKITKRGQNVTFRCDPISEHNRLYWYRQTLGQGPEFLTYFQNEAQLEKSRLLSDRFSAERPKGSFSTLEIQRTEQGDSAMYLCASSLQQTNEKLFFGSGTQLSVL.

J is TRBJ2-7 and V is TRBV7-6; D may be TRBD2 (6 bases). Germline values: CDR1 SGHVS, CDR2 FNYEAQ. V was trimmed by 5 bases and J by 0 bases, leaving 14 bases between them. This CDR3 is built from 15 residues. The CDR3 region is CASSPIGGDSYEQYF. CDR3 nucleotides: TGTGCCAGCAGCCCCATCGGCGGGGACTCCTACGAGCAGTACTTC.

CDR3 sequence reads: CASSPGTDEKLFF. In DNA form, the CDR3 reads TGTGCCAGCTCACCAGGGACAGATGAAAAACTGTTTTTT. The rearrangement uses TRBV18 and TRBJ1-4; 7 nucleotides agree with TRBD1. The J segment lost 6 bases and the V segment lost 2 bases, leaving 0 bases of the junction unmatched. This CDR3 has 13 residues. CDR1 is KGHSH, CDR2 LQKENI, per germline.

The chain recombines TRBV24-1 with TRBJ1-4; 9 bases agree with TRBD1. Germline values: CDR1 KGHDR, CDR2 SFDVKD. This CDR3 region has 15 residues. With V trimmed by 4 bases and J by 7 bases, 6 bases remained unmatched. The CDR3 loop reads CATSDPGTGSEKLFF. The CDR3, as DNA: TGTGCCACCAGTGACCCCGGGACAGGGAGTGAAAAACTGTTTTTT.

CDR3 DNA sequence: TGCGCCAGCAGGCGGGAGGCCCTCTACAATGAGCAGTTCTTC. This translates into CASRREALYNEQFF. J is TRBJ2-1 and V is TRBV4-1, with 8 bases aligning to TRBD2. Germline trimming cut 6 bases from V and 3 bases from J; bases unmatched to any gene: 4. This CDR3 has 14 residues. Germline assignment: CDR1 MGHRA and CDR2 YSYEKL.

This clone was seen a handful of times. The chain couples TRBV6-2 or TRBV6-3 to TRBJ2-7; 8 bases are a match to TRBD2. Germline trimming cut 0 bases from V and 1 base from J; bases unmatched to any gene: 8. The CDR3 is 17 amino acids. The germline gives CDR1 MNHEY, CDR2 SVGEGT. The CDR3 loop is CASSYSLTSGSSYEQYF. The CDR3 DNA follows: TGTGCCAGCAGTTACTCCCTTACTAGCGGTTCGTCCTACGAGCAGTACTTC.

The chain's CDR3 is CAWRSSGVYEQYF. The CDR3 bases are TGTGCCTGGAGAAGTAGCGGGGTTTACGAGCAGTACTTC. The V gene is TRBV30, the J gene TRBJ2-7; the match to TRBD2 covers 8 bases. Germline CDR1 reads GTSNPN; CDR2 reads SVGIG (reference sequence). Trimming cost V 3 bases and J 4 bases; bases outside gene matches: 5. This CDR3 comprises 13 residues. Variable domain in full (rest from reference TRBV30 and TRBJ2-7): SQTIHQWPATLVQPVGSPLSLECTVEGTSNPNLYWYRQAAGRGLQLLFYSVGIGQISSEVPQNLSASRPQDRQFILSSKKLLLSDSGFYLCAWRSSGVYEQYFGPGTRLTVT.

This chain joins TRBV23-1 and TRBJ1-4; TRBD1 agrees at 8 bases. TRBV23-1 is annotated as an ORF whose role is uncertain. The V segment lost 7 bases and the J segment 7 bases; nucleotides outside the gene matches: 8. This CDR3 is built from 14 residues. CDR3 bases: TGCGCCAGCATTGACAGGGGCGCCCCTGAAAAACTGTTTTTT. It is translated as CASIDRGAPEKLFF.

The V and J genes are TRBV29-1 and TRBJ2-1; possibly TRBD1 for D (5 bases). The CDR3 is 13 residues long. Trimming removed 4 bases from V and 2 bases from J, with 9 bases in between. The germline gives CDR1 SQVTM, CDR2 ANQGSEA. CDR3 in DNA: TGCAGCGTTGGCACAGGCGCCTACAATGAGCAGTTCTTC. Its translation: CSVGTGAYNEQFF.

V gene TRBV6-1 combines with J gene TRBJ2-4; D is unresolved. Germline CDR1 MNHNS, CDR2 SASEGT. Trimming stripped 2 bases from V and 16 bases from J, with 12 bases between. This CDR3 region has 11 residues. CDR3 coding DNA: TGTGCCAGCAGTGAAATGGGCCCCTTTTACTTC. Protein: CASSEMGPFYF.

The V and J genes are TRBV5-4 and TRBJ2-2; 7 nucleotides align to TRBD2. This CDR3 region has 15 residues. J was trimmed by 5 bases and V by 2 bases; bases with no gene match: 6. Germline CDR1 and CDR2: SGHNT and YYREEE (reference sequence). The CDR3 sequence is CASSLAGLRTGELFF. The CDR3 nucleotides read TGTGCCAGCAGCTTAGCGGGACTAAGGACCGGGGAGCTGTTTTTT.

CDR3 amino acids: CASSFGTITQETQYF. CDR3 DNA sequence: TGTGCCAGCAGCTTCGGTACGATAACCCAAGAGACCCAGTACTTC. The chain joins TRBV7-9 to TRBJ2-5, with D uncertain. Germline CDR1 SEHNR, CDR2 FQNEAQ (reference sequence). The length of the CDR3 is 15 residues. V dropped 3 bases and J dropped 1 base, with 12 bases sitting between them.

V gene TRBV29-1 combines with J gene TRBJ2-7; weak D call: TRBD1 (6 bases). Germline V gives CDR1 SQVTM, CDR2 ANQGSEA. The CDR3 has 15 residues. Trimming shortened V by 2 bases and J by 3 bases, and 17 bases separated the two germline ends. The CDR3 DNA follows: TGCAGCGTTGAATTATTCGGGACAACCGACTACGAGCAGTACTTC. As protein: CSVELFGTTDYEQYF.